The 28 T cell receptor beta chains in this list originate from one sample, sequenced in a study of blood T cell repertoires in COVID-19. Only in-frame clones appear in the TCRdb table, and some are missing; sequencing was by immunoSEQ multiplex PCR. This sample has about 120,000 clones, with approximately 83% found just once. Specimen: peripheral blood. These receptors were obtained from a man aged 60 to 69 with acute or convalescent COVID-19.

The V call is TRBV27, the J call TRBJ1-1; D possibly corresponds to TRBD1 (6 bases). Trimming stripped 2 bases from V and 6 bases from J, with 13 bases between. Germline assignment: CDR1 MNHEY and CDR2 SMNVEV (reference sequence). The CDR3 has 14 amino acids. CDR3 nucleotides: TGTGCCAGCAGTTTAAGGTTCGAGGGGGCTGAAGCTTTCTTT. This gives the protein CASSLRFEGAEAFF.

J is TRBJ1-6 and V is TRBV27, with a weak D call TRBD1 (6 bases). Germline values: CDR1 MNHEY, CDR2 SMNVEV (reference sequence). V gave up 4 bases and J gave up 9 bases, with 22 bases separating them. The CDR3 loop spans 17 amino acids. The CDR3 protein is CASSSPRGEGFGSPLHF. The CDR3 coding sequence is TGTGCCAGCAGTTCCCCCAGGGGAGAAGGTTTTGGTTCACCCCTCCACTTT.

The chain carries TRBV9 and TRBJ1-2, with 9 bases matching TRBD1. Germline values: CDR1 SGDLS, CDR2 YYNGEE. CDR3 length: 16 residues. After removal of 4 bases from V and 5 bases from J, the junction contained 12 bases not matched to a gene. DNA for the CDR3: TGTGCCAGCAGCCCCACCACCGGGACAGGGATATATGGCTACACCTTC. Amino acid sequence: CASSPTTGTGIYGYTF.

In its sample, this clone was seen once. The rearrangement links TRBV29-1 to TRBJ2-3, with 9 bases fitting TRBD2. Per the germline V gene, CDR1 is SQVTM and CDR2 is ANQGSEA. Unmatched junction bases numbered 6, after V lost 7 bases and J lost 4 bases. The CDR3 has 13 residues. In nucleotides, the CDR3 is TGCAGCGCAGTAGCGGGAGTTCCAGATACGCAGTATTTT. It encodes CSAVAGVPDTQYF.

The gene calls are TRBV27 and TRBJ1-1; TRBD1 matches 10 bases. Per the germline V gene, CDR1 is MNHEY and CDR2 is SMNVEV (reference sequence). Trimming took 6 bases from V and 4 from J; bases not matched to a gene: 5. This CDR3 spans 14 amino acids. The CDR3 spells CASSRDRGGTEAFF. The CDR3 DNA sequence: TGTGCCAGCAGCCGGGACAGGGGAGGCACTGAAGCTTTCTTT.

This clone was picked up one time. The CDR3 nucleotides are TGTGCCAGCAGCCAAGAACTAGCGGTGAACACCGGGGAGCTGTTTTTT. Protein: CASSQELAVNTGELFF. The chain recombines TRBV3-1 (or the pseudogene TRBV3-2) with TRBJ2-2; 8 nucleotides agree with TRBD2. The CDR3 covers 16 residues. Per the germline V gene, CDR1 is LGHDT and CDR2 is YNNKEL (reference sequence). V was clipped by 0 bases and J by 1 base; unmatched bases: 1.

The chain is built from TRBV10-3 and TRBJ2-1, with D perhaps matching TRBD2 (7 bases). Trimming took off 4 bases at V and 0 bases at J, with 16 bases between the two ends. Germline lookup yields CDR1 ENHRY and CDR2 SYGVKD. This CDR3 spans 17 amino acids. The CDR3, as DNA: TGTGCCATCAGTGTTAACGGGGGGCACAGCTCCTACAATGAGCAGTTCTTC. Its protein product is CAISVNGGHSSYNEQFF.

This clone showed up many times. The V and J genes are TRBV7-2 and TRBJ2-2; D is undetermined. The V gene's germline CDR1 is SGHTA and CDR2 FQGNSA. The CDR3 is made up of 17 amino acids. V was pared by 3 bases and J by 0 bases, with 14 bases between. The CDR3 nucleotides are TGTGCCAGCAGCTTCGGCTTCAGGCATGCGAACACCGGGGAGCTGTTTTTT. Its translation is CASSFGFRHANTGELFF.

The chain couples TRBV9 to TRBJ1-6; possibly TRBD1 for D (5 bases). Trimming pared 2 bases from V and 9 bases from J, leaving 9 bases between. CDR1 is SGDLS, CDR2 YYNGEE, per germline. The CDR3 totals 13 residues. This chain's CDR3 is CASSVGGTSPLHF. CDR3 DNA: TGTGCCAGCAGCGTGGGGGGTACTTCACCCCTCCACTTT.

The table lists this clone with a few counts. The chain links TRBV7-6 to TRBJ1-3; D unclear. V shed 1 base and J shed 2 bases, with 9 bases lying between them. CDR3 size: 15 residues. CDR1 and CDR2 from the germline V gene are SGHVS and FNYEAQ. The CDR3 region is CASSLGSGAGNTIYF. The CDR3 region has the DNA TGTGCCAGCAGCTTAGGTAGCGGGGCTGGAAACACCATATATTTT.

CDR3 region: CASRRTGAEDQPQHF. CDR3 nucleotide sequence: TGTGCCAGCAGGCGGACAGGGGCGGAGGATCAGCCCCAGCATTTT. The V and J genes are TRBV6-5 and TRBJ1-5; the match to TRBD1 covers 9 bases. The CDR3 sequence is 15 residues long. The ends lost 6 bases at V and 5 bases at J; junction bases unmatched: 8. Germline lookup yields CDR1 MNHEY and CDR2 SVGAGI.

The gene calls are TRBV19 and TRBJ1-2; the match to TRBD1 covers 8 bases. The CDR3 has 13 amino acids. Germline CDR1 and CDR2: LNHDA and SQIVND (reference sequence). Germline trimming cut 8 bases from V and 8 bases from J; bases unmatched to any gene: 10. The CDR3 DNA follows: TGTGCCAGTTGGGGCAGGGGGCTTGGAGGCTACACCTTC. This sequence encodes CASWGRGLGGYTF.

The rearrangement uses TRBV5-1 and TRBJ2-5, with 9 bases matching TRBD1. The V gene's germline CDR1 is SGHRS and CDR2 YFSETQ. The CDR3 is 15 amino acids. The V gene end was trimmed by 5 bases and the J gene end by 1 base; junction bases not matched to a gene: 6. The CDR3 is CASSLQGAVQETQYF. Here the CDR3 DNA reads TGCGCCAGCAGTTTACAGGGGGCCGTCCAAGAGACCCAGTACTTC.

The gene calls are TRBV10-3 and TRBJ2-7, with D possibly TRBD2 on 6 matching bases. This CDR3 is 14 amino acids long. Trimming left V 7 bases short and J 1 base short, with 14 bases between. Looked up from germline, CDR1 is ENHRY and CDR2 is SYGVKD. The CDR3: CAIKEASESYEQYF. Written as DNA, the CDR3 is TGTGCCATCAAAGAGGCTAGCGAGTCCTACGAGCAGTACTTC.

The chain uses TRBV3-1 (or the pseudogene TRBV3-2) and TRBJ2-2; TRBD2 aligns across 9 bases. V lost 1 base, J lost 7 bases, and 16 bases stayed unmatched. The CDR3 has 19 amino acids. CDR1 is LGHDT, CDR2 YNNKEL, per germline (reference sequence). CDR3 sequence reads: CASSQVSGRLGGSFGELFF. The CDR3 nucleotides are TGTGCCAGCAGCCAAGTTAGCGGGAGACTGGGGGGGTCGTTCGGGGAGCTGTTTTTT.

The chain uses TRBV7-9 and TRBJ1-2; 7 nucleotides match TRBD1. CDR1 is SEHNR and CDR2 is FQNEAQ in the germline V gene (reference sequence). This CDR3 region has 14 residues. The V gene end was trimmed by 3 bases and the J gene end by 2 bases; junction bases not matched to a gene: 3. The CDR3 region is CASSFGQENYGYTF. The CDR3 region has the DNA TGTGCCAGCAGCTTCGGACAGGAGAACTATGGCTACACCTTC. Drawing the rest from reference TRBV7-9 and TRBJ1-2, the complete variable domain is DTGVSQNPRHKITKRGQNVTFRCDPISEHNRLYWYRQTLGQGPEFLTYFQNEAQLEKSRLLSDRFSAERPKGSFSTLEIQRTEQGDSAMYLCASSFGQENYGYTFGSGTRLTVV.

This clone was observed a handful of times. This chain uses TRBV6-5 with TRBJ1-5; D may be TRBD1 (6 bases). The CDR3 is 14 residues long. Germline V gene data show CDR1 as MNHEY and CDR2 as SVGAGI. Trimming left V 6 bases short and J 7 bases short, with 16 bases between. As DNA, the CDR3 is TGTGCCAGCAGAGCCGGGACAATTTTCCAGCCCCAGCATTTT. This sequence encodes CASRAGTIFQPQHF.

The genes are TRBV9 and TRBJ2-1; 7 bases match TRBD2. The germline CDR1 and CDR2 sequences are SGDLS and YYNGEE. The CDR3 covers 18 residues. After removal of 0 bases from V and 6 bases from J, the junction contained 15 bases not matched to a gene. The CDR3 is CASSVATSWRETPNEQFF. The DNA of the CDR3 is TGTGCCAGCAGCGTAGCTACTTCGTGGCGGGAGACCCCCAATGAGCAGTTCTTC.

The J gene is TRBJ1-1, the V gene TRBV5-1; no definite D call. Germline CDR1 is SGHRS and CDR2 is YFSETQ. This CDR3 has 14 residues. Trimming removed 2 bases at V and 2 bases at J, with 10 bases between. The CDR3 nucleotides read TGCGCCAGCAGCTTCGAGGAGCTAAACACTGAAGCTTTCTTT. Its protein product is CASSFEELNTEAFF.

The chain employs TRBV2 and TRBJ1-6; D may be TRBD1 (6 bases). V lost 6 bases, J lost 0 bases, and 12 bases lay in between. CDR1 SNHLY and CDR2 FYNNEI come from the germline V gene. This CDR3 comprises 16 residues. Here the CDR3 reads CASRSTGSSYNSPLHF. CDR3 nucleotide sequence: TGTGCCAGCAGATCAACAGGGAGCTCCTATAATTCACCCCTCCACTTT.

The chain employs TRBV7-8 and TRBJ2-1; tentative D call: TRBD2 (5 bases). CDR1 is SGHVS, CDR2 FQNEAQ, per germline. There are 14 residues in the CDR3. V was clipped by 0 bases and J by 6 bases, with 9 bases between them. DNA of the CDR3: TGTGCCAGCAGCTTAGCGGGAGTGGGCAATGAGCAGTTCTTC. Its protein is CASSLAGVGNEQFF.

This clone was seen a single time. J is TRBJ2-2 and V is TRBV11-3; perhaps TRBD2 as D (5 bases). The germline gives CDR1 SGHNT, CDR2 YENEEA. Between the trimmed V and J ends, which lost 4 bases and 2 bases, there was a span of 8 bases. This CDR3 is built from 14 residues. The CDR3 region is CASSSGLNTGELFF. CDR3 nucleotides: TGTGCCAGCAGCTCCGGACTTAACACCGGGGAGCTGTTTTTT. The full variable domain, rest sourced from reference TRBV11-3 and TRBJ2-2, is EAGVVQSPRYKIIEKKQPVAFWCNPISGHNTLYWYLQNLGQGPELLIRYENEEAVDDSQLPKDRFSAERLKGVDSTLKIQPAELGDSAVYLCASSSGLNTGELFFGEGSRLTVL.

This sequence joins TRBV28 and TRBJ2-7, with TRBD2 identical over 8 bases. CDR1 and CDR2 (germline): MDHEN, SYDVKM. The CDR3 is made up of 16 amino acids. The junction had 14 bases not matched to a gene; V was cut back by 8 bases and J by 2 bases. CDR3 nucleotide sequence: TGTGCCAGCCATGTATCGTTAGCGGGGATTCCCTACGAGCAGTACTTC. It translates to CASHVSLAGIPYEQYF.

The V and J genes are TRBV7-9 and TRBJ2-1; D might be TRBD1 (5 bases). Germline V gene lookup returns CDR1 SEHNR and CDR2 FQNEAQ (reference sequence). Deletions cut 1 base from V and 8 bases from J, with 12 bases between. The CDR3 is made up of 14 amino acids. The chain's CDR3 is CASSLGGSVDEQFF. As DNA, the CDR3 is TGTGCCAGCAGCTTAGGGGGCTCGGTGGATGAGCAGTTCTTC.

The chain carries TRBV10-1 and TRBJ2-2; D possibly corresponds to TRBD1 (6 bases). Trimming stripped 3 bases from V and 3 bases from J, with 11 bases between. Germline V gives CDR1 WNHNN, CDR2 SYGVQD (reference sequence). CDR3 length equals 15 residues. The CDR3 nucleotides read TGCGCCAGCAGTGACAGGGGCCAATACACCGGGGAGCTGTTTTTT. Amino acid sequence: CASSDRGQYTGELFF.

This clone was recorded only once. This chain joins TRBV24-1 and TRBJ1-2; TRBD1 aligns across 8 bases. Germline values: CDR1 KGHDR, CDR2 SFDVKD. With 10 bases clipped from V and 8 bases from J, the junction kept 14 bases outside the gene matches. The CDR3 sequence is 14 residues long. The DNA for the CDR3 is TGTGCCACGTCAGGGACAGGCGGACTCTCGGGCTACACCTTC. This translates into CATSGTGGLSGYTF.

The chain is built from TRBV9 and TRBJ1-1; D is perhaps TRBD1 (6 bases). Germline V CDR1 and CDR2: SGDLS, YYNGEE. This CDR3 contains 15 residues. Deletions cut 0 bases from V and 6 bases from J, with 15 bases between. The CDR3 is CASSVAQGGNAEAFF. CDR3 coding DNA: TGTGCCAGCAGCGTAGCACAGGGCGGTAACGCTGAAGCTTTCTTT. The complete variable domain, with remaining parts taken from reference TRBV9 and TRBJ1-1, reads DSGVTQTPKHLITATGQRVTLRCSPRSGDLSVYWYQQSLDQGLQFLIQYYNGEERAKGNILERFSAQQFPDLHSELNLSSLELGDSALYFCASSVAQGGNAEAFFGQGTRLTVV.

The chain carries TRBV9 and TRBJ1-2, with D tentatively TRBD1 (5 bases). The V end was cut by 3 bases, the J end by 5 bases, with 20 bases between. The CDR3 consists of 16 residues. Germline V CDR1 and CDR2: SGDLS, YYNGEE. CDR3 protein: CASSEGGGLGRYGYTF. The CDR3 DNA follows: TGTGCCAGCAGCGAAGGCGGGGGTTTGGGGAGATATGGCTACACCTTC.